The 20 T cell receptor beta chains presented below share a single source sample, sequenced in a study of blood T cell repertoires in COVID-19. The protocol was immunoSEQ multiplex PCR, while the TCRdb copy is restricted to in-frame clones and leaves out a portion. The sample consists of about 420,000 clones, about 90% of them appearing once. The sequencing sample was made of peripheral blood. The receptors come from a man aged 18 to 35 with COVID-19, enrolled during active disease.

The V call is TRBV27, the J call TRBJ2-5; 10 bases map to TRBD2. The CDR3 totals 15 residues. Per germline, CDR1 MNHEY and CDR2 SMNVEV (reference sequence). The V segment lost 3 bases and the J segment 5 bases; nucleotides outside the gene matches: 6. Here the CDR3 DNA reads TGTGCCAGCAGTTTCGGTCCTAGCGGGAGTGAGACCCAGTACTTC. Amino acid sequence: CASSFGPSGSETQYF.

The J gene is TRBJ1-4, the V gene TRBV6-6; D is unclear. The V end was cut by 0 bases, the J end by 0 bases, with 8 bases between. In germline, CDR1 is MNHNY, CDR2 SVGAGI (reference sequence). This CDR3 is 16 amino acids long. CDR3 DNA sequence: TGTGCCAGCAGTTACTCGATTTCGGCAACTAATGAAAAACTGTTTTTT. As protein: CASSYSISATNEKLFF.

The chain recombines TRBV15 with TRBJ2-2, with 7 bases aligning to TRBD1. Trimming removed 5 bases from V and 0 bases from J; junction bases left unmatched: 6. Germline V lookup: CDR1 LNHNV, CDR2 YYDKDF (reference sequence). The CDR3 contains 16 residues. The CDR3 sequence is CATSPDRPPNTGELFF. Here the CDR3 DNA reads TGTGCCACCAGCCCGGACAGGCCACCGAACACCGGGGAGCTGTTTTTT.

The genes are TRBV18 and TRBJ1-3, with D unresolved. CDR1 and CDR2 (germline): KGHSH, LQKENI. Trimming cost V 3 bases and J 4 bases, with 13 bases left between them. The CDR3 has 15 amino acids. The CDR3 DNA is TGTGCCAGCTCACCCGCGGCAGCTTTCGGAAACACCATATATTTT. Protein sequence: CASSPAAAFGNTIYF.

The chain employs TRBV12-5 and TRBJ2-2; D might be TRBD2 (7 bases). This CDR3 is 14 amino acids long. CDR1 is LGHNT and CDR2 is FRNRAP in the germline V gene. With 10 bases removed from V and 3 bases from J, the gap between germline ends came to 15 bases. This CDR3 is CATSWGGHTGELFF. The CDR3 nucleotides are TGTGCTACCTCGTGGGGGGGCCACACCGGGGAGCTGTTTTTT. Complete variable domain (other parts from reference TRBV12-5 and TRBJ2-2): DARVTQTPRHKVTEMGQEVTMRCQPILGHNTVFWYRQTMMQGLELLAYFRNRAPLDDSGMPKDRFSAEMPDATLATLKIQPSEPRDSAVYFCATSWGGHTGELFFGEGSRLTVL.

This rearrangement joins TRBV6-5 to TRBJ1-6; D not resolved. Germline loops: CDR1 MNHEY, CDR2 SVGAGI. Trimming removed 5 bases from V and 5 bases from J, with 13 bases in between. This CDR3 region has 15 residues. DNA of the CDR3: TGTGCCAGCAGTCTCGCGGGATTTCATAATTCACCCCTCCACTTT. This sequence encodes CASSLAGFHNSPLHF.

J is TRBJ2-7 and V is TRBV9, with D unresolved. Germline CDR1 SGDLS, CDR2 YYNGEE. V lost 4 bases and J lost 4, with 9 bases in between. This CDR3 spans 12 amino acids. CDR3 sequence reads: CASSLDGYEQYF. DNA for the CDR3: TGTGCCAGCAGCCTTGACGGGTACGAGCAGTACTTC.

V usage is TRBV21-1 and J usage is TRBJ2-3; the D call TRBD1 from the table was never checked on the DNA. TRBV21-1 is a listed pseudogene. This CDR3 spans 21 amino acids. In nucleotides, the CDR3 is TGTGCCAGCAGCAAAGGACAGGGGGCGAGGCCCGTCTTTGTCGTCACAGATACGCAGTATTTT. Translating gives CASSKGQGARPVFVVTDTQYF.

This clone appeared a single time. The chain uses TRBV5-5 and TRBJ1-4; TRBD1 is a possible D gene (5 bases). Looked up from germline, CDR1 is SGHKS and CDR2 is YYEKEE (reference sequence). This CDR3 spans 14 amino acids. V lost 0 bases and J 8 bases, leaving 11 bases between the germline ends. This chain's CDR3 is CASSLGLEGEKLFF. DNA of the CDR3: TGTGCCAGCAGCTTGGGACTGGAGGGGGAAAAACTGTTTTTT.

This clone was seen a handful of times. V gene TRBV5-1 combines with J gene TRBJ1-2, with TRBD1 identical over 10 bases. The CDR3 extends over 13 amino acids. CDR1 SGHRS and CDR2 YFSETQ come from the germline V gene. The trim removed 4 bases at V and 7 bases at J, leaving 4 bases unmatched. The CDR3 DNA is TGCGCCAGCAGCGTGACAGGGGGCGGTGGCTACACCTTC. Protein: CASSVTGGGGYTF.

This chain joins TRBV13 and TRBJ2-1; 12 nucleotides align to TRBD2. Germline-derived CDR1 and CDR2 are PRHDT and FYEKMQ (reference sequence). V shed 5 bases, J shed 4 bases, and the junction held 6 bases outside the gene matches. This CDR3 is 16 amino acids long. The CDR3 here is CASSVWTSGTYNEQFF. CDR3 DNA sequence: TGTGCCAGCAGCGTCTGGACTAGCGGGACATACAATGAGCAGTTCTTC.

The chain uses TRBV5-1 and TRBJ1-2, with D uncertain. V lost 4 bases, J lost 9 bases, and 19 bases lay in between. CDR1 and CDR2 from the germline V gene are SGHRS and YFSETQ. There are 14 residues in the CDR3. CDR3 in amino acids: CASSPRFPPQSYTF. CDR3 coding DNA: TGCGCCAGCAGCCCCCGTTTCCCCCCCCAGAGCTACACCTTC.

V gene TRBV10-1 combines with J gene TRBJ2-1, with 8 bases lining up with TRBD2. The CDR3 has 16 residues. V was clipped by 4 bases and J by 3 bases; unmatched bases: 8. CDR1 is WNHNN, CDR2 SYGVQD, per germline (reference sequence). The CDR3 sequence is CASSGVMGTSYNEQFF. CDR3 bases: TGCGCCAGCAGTGGCGTTATGGGGACTAGCTACAATGAGCAGTTCTTC.

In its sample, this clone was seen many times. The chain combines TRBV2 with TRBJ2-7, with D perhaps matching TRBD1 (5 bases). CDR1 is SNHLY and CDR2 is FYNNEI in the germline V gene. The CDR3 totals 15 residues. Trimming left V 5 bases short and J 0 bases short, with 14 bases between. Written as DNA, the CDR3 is TGTGCCAGCAGTCCGACAGCCAGGAGCTCCTACGAGCAGTACTTC. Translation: CASSPTARSSYEQYF.

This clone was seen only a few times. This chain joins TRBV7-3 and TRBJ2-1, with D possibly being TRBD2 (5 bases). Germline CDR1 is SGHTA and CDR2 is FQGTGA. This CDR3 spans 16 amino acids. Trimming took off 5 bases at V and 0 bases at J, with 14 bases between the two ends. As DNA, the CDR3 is TGTGCCAGCAGCCTCATCGCGGGCAGCTCCTACAATGAGCAGTTCTTC. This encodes CASSLIAGSSYNEQFF.

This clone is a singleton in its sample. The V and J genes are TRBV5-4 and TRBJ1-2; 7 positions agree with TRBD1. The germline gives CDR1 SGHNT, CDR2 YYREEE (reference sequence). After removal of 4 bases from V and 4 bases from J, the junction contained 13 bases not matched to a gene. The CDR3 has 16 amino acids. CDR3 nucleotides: TGTGCCAGCAGCACAGAGCCAACAGGGGTTTTCTATGGCTACACCTTC. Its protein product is CASSTEPTGVFYGYTF. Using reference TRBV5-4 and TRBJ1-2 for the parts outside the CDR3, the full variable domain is ETGVTQSPTHLIKTRGQQVTLRCSSQSGHNTVSWYQQALGQGPQFIFQYYREEENGRGNFPPRFSGLQFPNYSSELNVNALELDDSALYLCASSTEPTGVFYGYTFGSGTRLTVV.

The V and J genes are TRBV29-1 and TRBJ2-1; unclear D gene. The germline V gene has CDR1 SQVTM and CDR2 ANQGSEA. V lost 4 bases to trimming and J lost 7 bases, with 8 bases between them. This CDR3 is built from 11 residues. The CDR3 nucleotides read TGCAGCGTTGGACTTTATAATGAGCAGTTCTTC. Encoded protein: CSVGLYNEQFF.

The CDR3 DNA follows: TGTGCCAGCAGCAGTCCGAGGCGGGGGGAGATCGGGGAGCTGTTTTTT. Residues: CASSSPRRGEIGELFF. The V gene is TRBV21-1, the J gene TRBJ2-2; the D call of TRBD2 is as the table states it, not checked on the DNA. TRBV21-1 represents a pseudogene. This CDR3 contains 16 residues.

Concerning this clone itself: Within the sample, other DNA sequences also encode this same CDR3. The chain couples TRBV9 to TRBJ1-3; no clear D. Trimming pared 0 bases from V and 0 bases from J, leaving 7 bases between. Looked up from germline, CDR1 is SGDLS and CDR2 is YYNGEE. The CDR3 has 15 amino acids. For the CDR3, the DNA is TGTGCCAGCAGCGTAGGAGGTGGCTCTGGAAACACCATATATTTT. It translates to CASSVGGGSGNTIYF.

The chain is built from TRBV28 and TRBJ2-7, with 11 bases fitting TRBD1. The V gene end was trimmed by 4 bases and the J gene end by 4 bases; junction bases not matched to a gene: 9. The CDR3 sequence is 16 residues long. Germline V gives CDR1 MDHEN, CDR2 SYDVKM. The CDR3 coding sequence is TGTGCCAGCAGTTCCCCGGGACAGGGGGTTGCTTACGAGCAGTACTTC. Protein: CASSSPGQGVAYEQYF.